Following are 20 T cell receptor beta chains from one sample sequenced in a study of blood T cell repertoires in COVID-19. The data were produced by immunoSEQ multiplex PCR, yet TCRdb's version contains in-frame clones alone and is incomplete. Of 97,000 or so clones listed, around 81% were seen once; the top ten hold around 4.4%. Sequencing was performed on peripheral blood. Source of these receptors: a man aged 60 to 69 with acute or convalescent COVID-19.

This chain connects TRBV11-2 to TRBJ1-1; D ambiguous. CDR3 length: 13 residues. V was cut by 3 bases and J by 5 bases, with 10 bases left in between. Germline V gives CDR1 SGHAT, CDR2 FQNNGV. The CDR3 DNA reads TGTGCCAGCAGCTTGGAAAGGAGGACTGAAGCTTTCTTT. Translating it yields CASSLERRTEAFF.

The rearrangement joins TRBV6-5 to TRBJ1-2; D might be TRBD1 (5 bases). Germline V gene lookup returns CDR1 MNHEY and CDR2 SVGAGI. V lost 6 bases and J 5 bases, leaving 13 bases between the germline ends. The CDR3 loop spans 13 amino acids. The CDR3 DNA follows: TGTGCCAGCAGCCGACAGCGCTCATATGGCTACACCTTC. Protein product: CASSRQRSYGYTF.

This clone was detected ten times or more. The sample carries other DNA sequences with the same CDR3. This chain joins TRBV29-1 and TRBJ1-1; D perhaps matches TRBD1 (5 bases). There are 12 residues in the CDR3. Germline V gene sequence: CDR1 SQVTM, CDR2 ANQGSEA. Between the trimmed V and J ends, which lost 7 bases and 0 bases, there was a span of 9 bases. DNA for the CDR3: TGCAGCGCGACCAGGGTGAACACTGAAGCTTTCTTT. Protein product: CSATRVNTEAFF. Combining the CDR3 with reference TRBV29-1 and TRBJ1-1 gives the whole variable domain SAVISQKPSRDICQRGTSLTIQCQVDSQVTMMFWYRQQPGQSLTLIATANQGSEATYESGFVIDKFPISRPNLTFSTLTVSNMSPEDSSIYLCSATRVNTEAFFGQGTRLTVV.

The chain joins TRBV12-3 or TRBV12-4 to TRBJ2-2; D is unclear. The length of the CDR3 is 13 residues. Trimming shortened V by 3 bases and J by 6 bases, and 8 bases separated the two germline ends. The CDR3 sequence: CASSFLVSGELFF. CDR3 nucleotides: TGTGCCAGCAGTTTTCTCGTGTCCGGGGAGCTGTTTTTT.

The V call is TRBV19, the J call TRBJ1-5, with D possibly being TRBD1 (5 bases). The CDR3 runs to 13 residues. From germline, CDR1 is LNHDA and CDR2 SQIVND (reference sequence). V was cut by 5 bases and J by 14 bases, with 19 bases left in between. DNA for the CDR3: TGTGCCAGTAGTGCCTTAAGAGGGACTAGGGAGCATTTT. This gives the protein CASSALRGTREHF.

CDR3 coding DNA: TGTGCCAGTACCGGAGCTAGCAATCAGCCCCAGCATTTT. Protein sequence: CASTGASNQPQHF. The genes are TRBV19 and TRBJ1-5, with unresolved D. The CDR3 is made up of 13 amino acids. Germline V gene sequence: CDR1 LNHDA, CDR2 SQIVND (reference sequence). The V gene lost 7 bases and the J gene lost 0 bases, with 7 bases spanning the gap.

This clone was picked up many times. V usage is TRBV5-1 and J usage is TRBJ1-3; weak D call: TRBD1 (5 bases). The CDR3 runs to 14 residues. CDR1 and CDR2 from the germline V gene are SGHRS and YFSETQ. Trimming removed 2 bases from V and 1 base from J, with 7 bases in between. CDR3 nucleotides: TGCGCCAGCAGCTTCGGACAATCTGGAAACACCATATATTTT. Its protein product is CASSFGQSGNTIYF.

This chain joins TRBV21-1 and TRBJ2-7; the tabulated D call, TRBD1, remains unverified against the DNA. TRBV21-1 is a pseudogene segment. CDR3 length: 17 amino acids. The CDR3 sequence: CASSNVIRQEHSYEQYV. The DNA for the CDR3 is TGTGCCAGCAGCAATGTCATCAGACAGGAGCACTCCTACGAGCAGTACGTC.

The chain uses TRBV15 and TRBJ2-1; TRBD1 might be the D (6 bases). This CDR3 is 19 amino acids long. Trimming shortened V by 5 bases and J by 2 bases, and 25 bases separated the two germline ends. Germline V gene sequence: CDR1 LNHNV, CDR2 YYDKDF (reference sequence). CDR3 nucleotides: TGTGCCACCAGCGGACCTAACCTGGACAGACTCCTAACCTACAATGAGCAGTTCTTC. Translating gives CATSGPNLDRLLTYNEQFF. Combining the CDR3 with reference TRBV15 and TRBJ2-1 gives the whole variable domain DAMVIQNPRYQVTQFGKPVTLSCSQTLNHNVMYWYQQKSSQAPKLLFHYYDKDFNNEADTPDNFQSRRPNTSFCFLDIRSPGLGDTAMYLCATSGPNLDRLLTYNEQFFGPGTRLTVL.

The rearrangement uses TRBV24-1 and TRBJ2-1; a possible D gene is TRBD2 (6 bases). The germline V gene has CDR1 KGHDR and CDR2 SFDVKD. The CDR3 totals 12 residues. V was cut by 9 bases and J by 5 bases, with 10 bases left in between. CDR3 bases: TGTGCCACCCGGGACTGGCACAATGAGCAGTTCTTC. Translated, it gives CATRDWHNEQFF.

The genes are TRBV15 and TRBJ2-1, with D uncertain. From germline, CDR1 is LNHNV and CDR2 YYDKDF (reference sequence). Trimming stripped 3 bases from V and 9 bases from J, with 12 bases between. The CDR3 has 13 amino acids. The CDR3 sequence: CATSRGDRSEQFF. The DNA of the CDR3 is TGTGCCACCAGCAGGGGCGATAGAAGTGAGCAGTTCTTC.

The chain carries TRBV7-2 and TRBJ1-5; D may be TRBD1 (6 bases). V lost 4 bases and J lost 2, with 21 bases in between. This CDR3 has 18 amino acids. Germline-derived CDR1 and CDR2 are SGHTA and FQGNSA. The chain's CDR3 is CASSSWGGALGGNQPQHF. CDR3 nucleotides: TGTGCCAGCAGCTCCTGGGGGGGGGCGCTCGGTGGCAATCAGCCCCAGCATTTT.

This chain links TRBV6-2 or TRBV6-3 with TRBJ2-2; 14 bases align to TRBD2. V trimming: 0 bases; J trimming: 4 bases; junction bases outside the gene matches: 1. The germline V gene has CDR1 MNHEY and CDR2 SVGEGT. CDR3 size: 17 residues. The CDR3 DNA follows: TGTGCCAGCAGTTACTCAGGGACTAGCGGGAGCACCGGGGAGCTGTTTTTT. Residues: CASSYSGTSGSTGELFF.

A note on this clone: Other DNA sequences of this sample code for an identical CDR3. The rearrangement joins TRBV12-3 or TRBV12-4 to TRBJ2-1, with no clear D. Trimming stripped 5 bases from V and 4 bases from J, with 3 bases between. This CDR3 has 11 amino acids. CDR3 in amino acids: CASSIYNEQFF. In DNA form, the CDR3 reads TGTGCCAGCAGTATATACAATGAGCAGTTCTTC.

The gene calls are TRBV19 and TRBJ2-1; D is possibly TRBD2 (6 bases). This CDR3 is built from 14 residues. Per the germline V gene, CDR1 is LNHDA and CDR2 is SQIVND (reference sequence). V was trimmed by 5 bases and J by 1 base, leaving 9 bases between them. The CDR3 loop reads CASSLRDSYNEQFF. The CDR3 coding sequence is TGTGCCAGTAGTTTGCGGGATTCCTACAATGAGCAGTTCTTC.

This chain connects TRBV7-9 to TRBJ2-2; TRBD2 agrees at 8 bases. The CDR3 is made up of 16 amino acids. The germline V gene has CDR1 SEHNR and CDR2 FQNEAQ (reference sequence). Trimming cost V 5 bases and J 7 bases; bases outside gene matches: 12. This CDR3 is CASSPYSGIDGGELFF. As DNA, the CDR3 is TGTGCCAGCAGCCCCTATAGCGGGATCGATGGCGGGGAGCTGTTTTTT.

V and J are TRBV5-1 and TRBJ2-7; 11 nucleotides agree with TRBD2. The CDR3 sequence is 15 residues long. The trim removed 0 bases at V and 5 bases at J, leaving 4 bases unmatched. Germline V lookup: CDR1 SGHRS, CDR2 YFSETQ. The CDR3 here is CASSLVAGGPDEQYF. The CDR3 DNA follows: TGCGCCAGCAGCTTGGTAGCGGGGGGGCCCGACGAGCAGTACTTC.

A note on this clone: Additional DNA sequences in this sample encode the identical CDR3. The J gene is TRBJ2-1, the V gene TRBV3-1 (or the pseudogene TRBV3-2); TRBD2 agrees at 8 bases. J gave up 10 bases and V 2 bases, and 1 base lay outside the gene matches. Germline assignment: CDR1 LGHDT and CDR2 YNNKEL (reference sequence). The CDR3 is 12 amino acids. This chain's CDR3 is CASSQLAGEQFF. In DNA form, the CDR3 reads TGTGCCAGCAGCCAACTAGCGGGCGAGCAGTTCTTC.

This clone was seen once. The V and J genes are TRBV18 and TRBJ2-3; D call uncertain. The CDR3 extends over 12 amino acids. Looked up from germline, CDR1 is KGHSH and CDR2 is LQKENI. Trimming removed 2 bases from V and 2 bases from J, with 2 bases in between. The CDR3 coding sequence is TGTGCCAGCTCACCATACACAGATACGCAGTATTTT. Translation: CASSPYTDTQYF.

The J gene is TRBJ2-7, the V gene TRBV7-6, with 7 nucleotides matching TRBD1. Germline V gene sequence: CDR1 SGHVS, CDR2 FNYEAQ. This CDR3 has 14 residues. The V gene end was trimmed by 5 bases and the J gene end by 3 bases; junction bases not matched to a gene: 7. The CDR3 region is CASSLTGAGYEQYF. CDR3 DNA: TGTGCCAGCAGCCTAACAGGGGCGGGCTACGAGCAGTACTTC.